These 11 T cell receptor beta chains were all obtained from the same sample, sequenced in a study of blood T cell repertoires in COVID-19. Some clones are missing from TCRdb's copy, which holds only in-frame ones; the method was immunoSEQ multiplex PCR. The sample gives 150,000 to 200,000 clones, about four fifths of which show up once; 9% to 15% is in the top ten. Material for sequencing was peripheral blood. Receptors were obtained from a woman aged 80 or older with COVID-19, enrolled during active disease.

The chain combines TRBV19 with TRBJ2-1; D not certain. CDR1 and CDR2 (germline): LNHDA, SQIVND (reference sequence). This CDR3 comprises 13 residues. V was clipped by 1 base and J by 4 bases, with 5 bases between them. CDR3 nucleotides: TGTGCCAGTAGTATAGGGGCTTACAATGAGCAGTTCTTC. This codes for CASSIGAYNEQFF.

The V gene is TRBV28, the J gene TRBJ1-4; D possibly corresponds to TRBD1 (6 bases). The CDR3 is 16 amino acids. Looked up from germline, CDR1 is MDHEN and CDR2 is SYDVKM. Trimming removed 2 bases from V and 1 base from J, with 11 bases in between. The chain's CDR3 is CASSLLTGLTNEKLFF. For the CDR3, the DNA is TGTGCCAGCAGTTTACTAACAGGGTTAACTAATGAAAAACTGTTTTTT.

The chain uses TRBV6-5 and TRBJ2-3; a possible D gene is TRBD2 (5 bases). Trimming cost V 2 bases and J 2 bases, with 5 bases left between them. The CDR3 has 13 residues. Looked up from germline, CDR1 is MNHEY and CDR2 is SVGAGI. DNA of the CDR3: TGTGCCAGCAGTTACCGGGACACAGATACGCAGTATTTT. Its protein product is CASSYRDTDTQYF.

This clone was seen more than once but under ten times. The chain links TRBV6-8 to TRBJ2-1; 13 bases line up with TRBD2. CDR3 length equals 21 residues. The V segment lost 2 bases and the J segment 5 bases; nucleotides outside the gene matches: 18. Germline-derived CDR1 and CDR2 are MNHGY and SAAAGT. The CDR3 DNA reads TGTGCCAGCAGTTACGAGGCTGTGGGGGCAGTTGGGACTAGCGGGAACAATGAGCAGTTCTTC. This sequence encodes CASSYEAVGAVGTSGNNEQFF.

This clone is a singleton in its sample. The chain links TRBV7-2 to TRBJ2-1; 12 positions match TRBD1. Germline-derived CDR1 and CDR2 are SGHTA and FQGNSA. The trim removed 5 bases at V and 13 bases at J, leaving 6 bases unmatched. The CDR3 covers 13 residues. The CDR3 sequence: CASSTGTGGAQFF. In nucleotides, the CDR3 is TGTGCCAGCAGCACAGGGACAGGGGGCGCACAGTTCTTC. The whole variable domain, remainder taken from reference TRBV7-2 and TRBJ2-1, is GAGVSQSPSNKVTEKGKDVELRCDPISGHTALYWYRQSLGQGLEFLIYFQGNSAPDKSGLPSDRFSAERTGGSVSTLTIQRTQQEDSAVYLCASSTGTGGAQFFGPGTRLTVL.

This chain joins TRBV6-2 or TRBV6-3 and TRBJ1-1; possibly TRBD1 for D (5 bases). Germline V gene sequence: CDR1 MNHEY, CDR2 SVGEGT. Trimming removed 2 bases at V and 0 bases at J, with 10 bases between. This CDR3 has 15 amino acids. DNA for the CDR3: TGTGCCAGCAGTTACAGTTACAGGATGAACACTGAAGCTTTCTTT. This codes for CASSYSYRMNTEAFF.

The CDR3 loop reads CASSGGGDYEQYF. CDR3 sequence (DNA): TGTGCCAGCAGTGGAGGGGGGGACTACGAGCAGTACTTC. V usage is TRBV2 and J usage is TRBJ2-7; D is perhaps TRBD2 (7 bases). This CDR3 spans 13 amino acids. Germline CDR1 and CDR2: SNHLY and FYNNEI. The V gene lost 4 bases and the J gene lost 3 bases, with 10 bases spanning the gap.

The CDR3 spells CASRLQGGDEKLFF. In DNA form, the CDR3 reads TGTGCCAGCAGGCTACAGGGGGGGGATGAAAAACTGTTTTTT. This rearrangement joins TRBV6-1 to TRBJ1-4; 8 bases fit TRBD1. V shed 6 bases and J 6 bases; nucleotides not matched to a gene: 6. Germline V gene lookup returns CDR1 MNHNS and CDR2 SASEGT. The length of the CDR3 is 14 residues.

The V gene is TRBV27, the J gene TRBJ2-5; 7 nucleotides match TRBD1. The CDR3 contains 15 residues. V was clipped by 3 bases and J by 5 bases; unmatched bases: 9. Germline-derived CDR1 and CDR2 are MNHEY and SMNVEV (reference sequence). The CDR3 DNA sequence: TGTGCCAGCAGTTTGTATTTCGGACAGGTCGAGACCCAGTACTTC. Residues: CASSLYFGQVETQYF.

The chain has TRBV28 and TRBJ1-4; D not resolved. The CDR3 is 11 residues long. The germline V gene has CDR1 MDHEN and CDR2 SYDVKM. The V end lost 3 bases, the J end lost 12 bases, and 8 bases lay between the germline ends. CDR3 in amino acids: CASSLVAELFF. The CDR3 bases are TGTGCCAGCAGTTTGGTGGCGGAACTGTTTTTT.

V usage is TRBV14 and J usage is TRBJ1-3, with D unresolved. The V gene's germline CDR1 is SGHDN and CDR2 FVKESK. The CDR3 runs to 14 residues. The ends were cut back, 2 bases at V and 0 bases at J, with 5 bases in the middle. The CDR3 sequence is CASSQRGSGNTIYF. As DNA, the CDR3 is TGTGCCAGCAGCCAACGGGGCTCTGGAAACACCATATATTTT.